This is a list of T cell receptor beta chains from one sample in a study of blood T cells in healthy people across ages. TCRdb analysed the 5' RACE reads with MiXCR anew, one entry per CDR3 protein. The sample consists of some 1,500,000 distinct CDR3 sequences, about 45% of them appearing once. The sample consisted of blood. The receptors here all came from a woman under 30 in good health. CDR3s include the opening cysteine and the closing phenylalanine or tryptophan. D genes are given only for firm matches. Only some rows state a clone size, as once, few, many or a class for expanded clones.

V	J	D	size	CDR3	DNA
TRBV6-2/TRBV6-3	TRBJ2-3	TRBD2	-	CASSDGTSGADTQYF	TGTGCCAGCAGCGACGGGACTAGCGGGGCTGATACGCAGTATTTT
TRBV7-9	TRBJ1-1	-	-	CASSLVLGVTEAFF	TGTGCCAGCAGCTTAGTATTGGGGGTCACTGAAGCTTTCTTT
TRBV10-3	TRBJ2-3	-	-	CAISEGESADTQYF	TGTGCCATCAGTGAGGGGGAAAGTGCAGATACGCAGTATTTT
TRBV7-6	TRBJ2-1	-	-	CASSLWRASSYNEQFF	TGTGCCAGCAGCTTATGGCGGGCGAGCTCCTACAATGAGCAGTTCTTC
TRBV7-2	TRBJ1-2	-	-	CASILADYGYTF	TGTGCCAGCATCTTAGCGGACTATGGCTACACCTTC
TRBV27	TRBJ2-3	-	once	CASGRLNTDTQYF	TGTGCCAGCGGAAGACTTAACACAGATACGCAGTATTTT
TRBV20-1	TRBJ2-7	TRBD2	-	CSARETSGMYEQYF	TGCAGTGCTAGAGAAACTAGCGGGATGTACGAGCAGTACTTC
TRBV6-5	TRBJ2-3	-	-	CASTSQAGYLTDTQYF	TGTGCCAGCACCTCGCAGGCCGGTTATTTGACAGATACGCAGTATTTT
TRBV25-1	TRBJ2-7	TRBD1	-	CASSDRDRAAYEQYF	TGTGCCAGCAGTGACCGGGACAGGGCCGCATACGAGCAGTACTTC
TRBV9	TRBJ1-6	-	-	CASSELFNLPLHF	TGTGCCAGCAGCGAACTCTTTAATTTACCCCTCCACTTT
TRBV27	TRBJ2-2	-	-	CASSFVVGAGELFF	TGTGCCAGCAGTTTTGTAGTTGGGGCCGGGGAGCTGTTTTTT
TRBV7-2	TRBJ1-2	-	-	CASSVVQLEGYTF	TGTGCCAGCAGCGTAGTACAGTTAGAAGGCTACACCTTC
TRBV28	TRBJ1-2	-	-	CASSFHGNGYTF	TGTGCCAGCAGTTTTCACGGGAATGGCTACACCTTC
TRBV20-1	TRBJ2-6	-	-	CSAKGGVGANVLTF	TGCAGTGCTAAAGGGGGAGTTGGGGCCAACGTCCTGACTTTC
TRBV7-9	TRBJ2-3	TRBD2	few	CASSKTSGALTDTQYF	TGTGCCAGCAGTAAGACTAGCGGGGCGCTCACAGATACGCAGTATTTT